This TCR beta chain appears in the sequencing data of a study of technical replicates of blood from several donors. The protocol was immunoSEQ multiplex PCR, while the TCRdb copy is restricted to in-frame clones and leaves out a portion. The sample lists tens of thousands of clones; roughly 96% were seen once. Between the trimmed V and J ends, which lost 5 bases and 3 bases, there was a span of 12 bases. The CDR3 contains 14 residues. Germline-derived CDR1 and CDR2 are MNHNS and SASEGT. Sequenced material: T cells isolated from PBMCs. The clonotype comes from a human donor in good health. V gene TRBV6-1 combines with J gene TRBJ2-3, with D perhaps matching TRBD1 (6 bases). CDR3 sequence reads: CASSPGHGTDTQYF. The CDR3 DNA sequence: TGTGCCAGCAGTCCGGGACATGGAACAGATACGCAGTATTTT.